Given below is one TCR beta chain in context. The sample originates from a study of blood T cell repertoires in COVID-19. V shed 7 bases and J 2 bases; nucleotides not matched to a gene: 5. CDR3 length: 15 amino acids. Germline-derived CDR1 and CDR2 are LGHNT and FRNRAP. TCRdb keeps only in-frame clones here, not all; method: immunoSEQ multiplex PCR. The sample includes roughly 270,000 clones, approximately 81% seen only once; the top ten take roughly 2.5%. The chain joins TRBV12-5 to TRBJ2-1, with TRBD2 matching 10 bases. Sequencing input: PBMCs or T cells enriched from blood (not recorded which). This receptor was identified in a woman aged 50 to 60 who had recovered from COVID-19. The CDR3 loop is CASVLGLATYNEQFF. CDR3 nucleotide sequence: TGTGCTAGTGTTCTGGGACTAGCGACCTACAATGAGCAGTTCTTC.